The clone carrying this T cell receptor (beta chain) turned up a few times. What it recognizes is unknown. The entry originates in a study of response to subunit inactivated influenza vaccine. General observations from the study: Each seasonal influenza vaccination recruits few new T cells, the authors suggested.

TCRdb reprocessed the RT-PCR reads via MiXCR and lists one record per CDR3 protein. The sample lists approximately 230,000 distinct CDR3 sequences; roughly an eighth were seen once. The germline gives CDR1 SEHNR, CDR2 FQNEAQ (reference sequence). CDR3 length equals 15 residues. V dropped 1 base and J dropped 4 bases, with 11 bases sitting between them. The TCR comes from a man in his forties or fifties who received an inactivated influenza vaccine. Sample: non-naive T cells sorted from PBMCs, taken 14 to 15 days before vaccination. This chain uses TRBV7-9 with TRBJ2-1; either TRBD1 or TRBD2 may fit D (6 bases each). The CDR3 coding sequence is TGTGCCAGCAGCTTAGGGAGGGGGGTATACAATGAGCAGTTCTTC. It yields the protein CASSLGRGVYNEQFF.